These 21 T cell receptor beta chains originate from one sample sequenced in a study of regulatory T cells in long-lasting Graves disease. Indicated time point: persistent/refractory GD, antithyroid drugs over 5 years with positive TRAb. Extracted RNA from PBMCs served as the source of the TCR library. Combining iRepertoire HTBI primers with Arm-PCR of CDR3 regions, the authors built TCR beta libraries. Each CDR3 protein is one row after TCRdb ran MiXCR on the multiplex PCR reads. The sample carries about 660,000 distinct CDR3 sequences, 25% to 30% recorded once. Sample: peripheral blood mononuclear cells (PBMCs), taken when the disease was refractory, from a patient treated with antithyroid drugs. Receptors originate from a female donor with Graves disease.

This clonotype occurred a few times. The genes are TRBV13 and TRBJ2-7, with 10 bases lining up with TRBD1. The J segment lost 0 bases and the V segment lost 5 bases, leaving 7 bases of the junction unmatched. The CDR3 covers 16 residues. From germline, CDR1 is PRHDT and CDR2 FYEKMQ (reference sequence). The CDR3 spells CASSNRDRGPSYEQYF. The CDR3 bases are TGTGCCAGCAGCAACCGGGACAGGGGTCCCTCCTACGAGCAGTACTTC.

This clonotype was seen only a few times. This chain uses TRBV20-1 with TRBJ1-2; a weak D match, TRBD1 (6 bases). CDR3 length: 12 residues. V was pared by 6 bases and J by 3 bases, with 11 bases between. Per germline, CDR1 DFQATT and CDR2 SNEGSKA (reference sequence). The CDR3 loop is CSAKGQYYGYTF. The CDR3 DNA reads as TGCAGTGCAAAAGGACAGTACTATGGCTACACCTTC.

The V call is TRBV7-9, the J call TRBJ1-4, with no clear D. CDR3 size: 15 residues. With 5 bases removed from V and 7 bases from J, the gap between germline ends came to 17 bases. CDR1 SEHNR and CDR2 FQNEAQ come from the germline V gene (reference sequence). The CDR3 nucleotides are TGTGCCAGCAGCGGATCGTTCGAGGGAGTTGAAAAACTGTTTTTT. Its protein product is CASSGSFEGVEKLFF.

In its sample, this clonotype was seen a few times. The rearrangement joins TRBV20-1 to TRBJ2-7; 11 bases match TRBD1. CDR1 is DFQATT, CDR2 SNEGSKA, per germline (reference sequence). With 5 bases clipped from V and 0 bases from J, the junction kept 3 bases outside the gene matches. CDR3 length: 14 amino acids. CDR3 sequence (DNA): TGCAGTGCTCACGGGACAGGGGGCTCCTACGAGCAGTACTTC. Translated: CSAHGTGGSYEQYF.

This clonotype was picked up many times. This chain links TRBV2 with TRBJ1-1; D ambiguous. This CDR3 is 13 amino acids long. V lost 8 bases, J lost 2 bases, and 12 bases lay in between. CDR1 is SNHLY and CDR2 is FYNNEI in the germline V gene. The DNA of the CDR3 is TGTGCCAGCGTCCTCAGCGGTAACACTGAAGCTTTCTTT. Encoded protein: CASVLSGNTEAFF.

The chain links TRBV12-3 or TRBV12-4 to TRBJ1-2; maybe TRBD1 (5 bases). This CDR3 comprises 15 residues. The germline V and J ends were trimmed by 3 bases and 4 bases, with 15 bases remaining between them. The CDR3 sequence: CASSLGGGRPYGYTF. The CDR3 nucleotides are TGTGCCAGCAGTTTGGGGGGAGGCAGGCCCTATGGCTACACCTTC.

The chain links TRBV5-1 to TRBJ2-7; TRBD2 matches at 7 bases. Germline V CDR1 and CDR2: SGHRS, YFSETQ. CDR3 length: 16 amino acids. With 6 bases clipped from V and 6 bases from J, the junction kept 18 bases outside the gene matches. The DNA of the CDR3 is TGCGCCAGCAACCCTACGACCGGAGGGACTAATGTCGAGCAGTACTTC. Translation gives CASNPTTGGTNVEQYF.

The chain links TRBV5-1 to TRBJ1-2, with D possibly matching TRBD1 (5 bases). V gave up 0 bases and J gave up 2 bases, with 17 bases separating them. CDR1 and CDR2 from the germline V gene are SGHRS and YFSETQ. CDR3 size: 17 residues. DNA of the CDR3: TGCGCCAGCAGCTTGGTTGCAGGGATAGGGATCAACTATGGCTACACCTTC. Translated, it gives CASSLVAGIGINYGYTF.

As concerns this clonotype: A read error may explain this, as a much larger clone is one base away. The chain joins TRBV3-1 to TRBJ2-7; no firm D call. Trimming stripped 1 base from V and 3 bases from J, with 4 bases between. CDR3 size: 12 residues. Per germline, CDR1 LGHDT and CDR2 YNNKEL (reference sequence). CDR3 sequence reads: CASSQVNYEQYF. CDR3 in DNA: TGTGCCAGCAGCCAAGTGAACTACGAGCAGTACTTC.

The V and J genes are TRBV27 and TRBJ1-5; the match to TRBD1 covers 9 bases. Germline V lookup: CDR1 MNHEY, CDR2 SMNVEV (reference sequence). The J segment lost 9 bases and the V segment lost 4 bases, leaving 16 bases of the junction unmatched. The CDR3 is 17 residues long. The chain's CDR3 is CASSSLRVTGGLGPQHF. The CDR3 nucleotides are TGTGCCAGCAGTTCCCTGAGGGTGACAGGGGGTTTGGGGCCCCAGCATTTT.

The V and J genes are TRBV7-2 and TRBJ2-5; 11 nucleotides align to TRBD1. Trimming cost V 5 bases and J 7 bases; bases outside gene matches: 12. Germline assignment: CDR1 SGHTA and CDR2 FQGNSA. The CDR3 is 16 residues long. The CDR3 reads CASSRGDRTGGATQYF. CDR3 sequence (DNA): TGTGCCAGCAGCAGGGGGGACCGGACAGGGGGCGCGACCCAGTACTTC.

Of note for this clonotype: Compared with germline, one end of the junction differs, possibly owing to a read error. The rearrangement links TRBV28 to TRBJ2-7, with 8 positions matching TRBD2. Germline V gene lookup returns CDR1 MDHEN and CDR2 SYDVKM. The CDR3 sequence is 14 residues long. CDR3 loop: CAGSSSGREDEQYF. The DNA of the CDR3 is TGTGCCGGCAGCTCAAGCGGGAGAGAAGACGAGCAGTACTTC.

J is TRBJ2-1 and V is TRBV6-2 or TRBV6-3, with a tentative D call TRBD2 (5 bases). CDR1 and CDR2 (germline): MNHEY, SVGEGT. The CDR3 spans 17 residues. The ends were cut back, 5 bases at V and 0 bases at J, with 17 bases in the middle. DNA of the CDR3: TGTGCCAGCAGTGAAGACTCCGCGGGTAGCTCCTACAATGAGCAGTTCTTC. Translating gives CASSEDSAGSSYNEQFF.

The chain has TRBV2 and TRBJ2-1, with 10 positions matching TRBD1. V gave up 4 bases and J gave up 6 bases; unmatched junction bases: 9. Germline V gene sequence: CDR1 SNHLY, CDR2 FYNNEI. This CDR3 is 16 amino acids long. The DNA for the CDR3 is TGTGCCAGCAGTGGAGTAGCGGACAGGGGGGGCAATGAGCAGTTCTTC. Protein: CASSGVADRGGNEQFF.

In this sample, this clonotype turned up a few times. The chain is built from TRBV5-1 and TRBJ1-2; no definite D call. V was shortened by 1 base and J by 4 bases, with 8 bases between the two germline ends. The germline CDR1 and CDR2 sequences are SGHRS and YFSETQ. CDR3 length: 13 residues. CDR3: CASSLSLLYGYTF. Written as DNA, the CDR3 is TGCGCCAGCAGCTTGAGTCTCCTCTATGGCTACACCTTC.

At least ten counts were recorded for this clonotype. The chain carries TRBV28 and TRBJ2-2, with D hard to call. The CDR3 has 11 amino acids. The germline CDR1 and CDR2 sequences are MDHEN and SYDVKM. The V end lost 7 bases, the J end lost 1 base, and 1 base lay between the germline ends. DNA of the CDR3: TGTGCCAGCATGAACACCGGGGAGCTGTTTTTT. It yields the protein CASMNTGELFF.

The chain combines TRBV6-2 or TRBV6-3 with TRBJ1-1, with a tentative D call TRBD1 (5 bases). The CDR3 extends over 13 amino acids. V was trimmed by 5 bases and J by 8 bases, leaving 15 bases between them. The germline CDR1 and CDR2 sequences are MNHEY and SVGEGT. The CDR3 nucleotides read TGTGCCAGCAGTGAAGCGGGACTGACCGAAGCTTTCTTT. Translation gives CASSEAGLTEAFF.

The gene calls are TRBV5-1 and TRBJ1-1; possible D gene TRBD1, 6 bases. CDR3 size: 15 residues. CDR1 and CDR2 from the germline V gene are SGHRS and YFSETQ. V was trimmed by 4 bases and J by 4 bases, leaving 17 bases between them. The CDR3 region has the DNA TGCGCCAGCAGCCGCGACCCGACAGGCGGCACTGAAGCTTTCTTT. It codes for CASSRDPTGGTEAFF.

This clonotype was picked up a small number of times. The gene calls are TRBV9 and TRBJ1-3; a weak D match, TRBD1 (5 bases). Germline-derived CDR1 and CDR2 are SGDLS and YYNGEE. This CDR3 contains 15 residues. The V end was cut by 1 base, the J end by 1 base, with 9 bases between. As DNA, the CDR3 is TGTGCCAGCAGCGTAAACGGGGGATCTGGAAACACCATATATTTT. Protein product: CASSVNGGSGNTIYF.

This clonotype was counted ten times or more. The chain employs TRBV5-4 and TRBJ2-7; 13 nucleotides align to TRBD2. Trimming at V came to 3 bases and at J to 4 bases, leaving 4 bases not matched to a gene. Germline assignment: CDR1 SGHNT and CDR2 YYREEE (reference sequence). The CDR3 is 15 residues long. This CDR3 is CASSSRTSGSYEQYF. The CDR3 nucleotides read TGTGCCAGCAGCTCTCGGACTAGCGGGAGTTACGAGCAGTACTTC.

This clonotype has more than one count but fewer than ten. The chain employs TRBV24-1 and TRBJ1-2; D is unresolved. Trimming left V 7 bases short and J 7 bases short, with 21 bases between. This CDR3 has 15 amino acids. The germline gives CDR1 KGHDR, CDR2 SFDVKD. This CDR3 is CATRAPAGVGSGYTF. CDR3 DNA sequence: TGTGCCACCAGAGCCCCGGCCGGGGTTGGATCTGGCTACACCTTC.